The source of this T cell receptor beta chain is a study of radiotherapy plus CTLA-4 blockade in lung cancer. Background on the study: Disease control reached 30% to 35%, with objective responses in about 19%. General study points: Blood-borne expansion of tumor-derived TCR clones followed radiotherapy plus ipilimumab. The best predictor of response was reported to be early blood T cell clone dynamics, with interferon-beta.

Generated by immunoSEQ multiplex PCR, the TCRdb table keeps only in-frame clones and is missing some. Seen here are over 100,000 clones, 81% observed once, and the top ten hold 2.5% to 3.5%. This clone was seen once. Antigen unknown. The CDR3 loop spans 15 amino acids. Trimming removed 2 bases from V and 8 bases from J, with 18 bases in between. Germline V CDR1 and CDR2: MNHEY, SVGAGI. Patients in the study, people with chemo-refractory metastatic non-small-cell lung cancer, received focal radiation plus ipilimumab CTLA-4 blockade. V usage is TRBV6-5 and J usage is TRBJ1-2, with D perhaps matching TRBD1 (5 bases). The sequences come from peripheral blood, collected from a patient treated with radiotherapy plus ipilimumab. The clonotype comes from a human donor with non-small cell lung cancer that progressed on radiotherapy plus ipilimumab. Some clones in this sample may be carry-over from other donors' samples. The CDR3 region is CASSYHPPTGEGYTF. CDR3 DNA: TGTGCCAGCAGTTACCATCCGCCTACAGGAGAAGGCTACACCTTC.